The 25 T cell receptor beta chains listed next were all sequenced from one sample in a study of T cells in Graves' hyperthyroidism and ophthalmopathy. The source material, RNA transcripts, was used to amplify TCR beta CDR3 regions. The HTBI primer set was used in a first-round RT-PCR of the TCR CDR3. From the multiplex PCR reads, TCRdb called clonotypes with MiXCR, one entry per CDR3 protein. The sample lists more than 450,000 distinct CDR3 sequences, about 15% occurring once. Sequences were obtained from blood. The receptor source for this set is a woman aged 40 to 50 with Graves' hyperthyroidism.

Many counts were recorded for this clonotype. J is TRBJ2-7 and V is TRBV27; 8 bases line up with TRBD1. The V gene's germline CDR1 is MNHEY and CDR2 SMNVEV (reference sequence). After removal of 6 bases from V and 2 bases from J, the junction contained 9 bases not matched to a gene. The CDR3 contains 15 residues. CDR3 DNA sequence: TGTGCCAGCAGCTTGGGTAGGACAGGGACCTACGAGCAGTACTTC. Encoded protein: CASSLGRTGTYEQYF.

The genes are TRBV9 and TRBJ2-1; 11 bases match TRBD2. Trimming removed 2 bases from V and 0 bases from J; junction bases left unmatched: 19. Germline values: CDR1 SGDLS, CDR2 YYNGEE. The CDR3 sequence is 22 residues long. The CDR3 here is CASSVGGTDASGRPSSYNEQFF. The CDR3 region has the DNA TGTGCCAGCAGCGTCGGCGGGACAGACGCTAGCGGGAGGCCCAGCTCCTACAATGAGCAGTTCTTC.

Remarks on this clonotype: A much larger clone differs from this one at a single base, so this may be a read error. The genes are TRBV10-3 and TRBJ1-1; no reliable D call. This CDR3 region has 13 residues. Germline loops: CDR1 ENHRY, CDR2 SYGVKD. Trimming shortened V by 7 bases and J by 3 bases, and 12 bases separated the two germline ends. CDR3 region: CAIMEGLDTEAFF. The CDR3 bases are TGTGCCATCATGGAGGGCCTGGACACTGAAGCTTTCTTT.

The CDR3 DNA follows: TGTGCCAGCTCACAAGAGGCGAGCACAGATACGCAGTATTTT. This encodes CASSQEASTDTQYF. The chain recombines TRBV9 with TRBJ2-3; D remains ambiguous. Trimming took 7 bases from V and 0 from J, leaving 12 bases between them. There are 14 residues in the CDR3. The germline V gene encodes CDR1 SGDLS and CDR2 YYNGEE.

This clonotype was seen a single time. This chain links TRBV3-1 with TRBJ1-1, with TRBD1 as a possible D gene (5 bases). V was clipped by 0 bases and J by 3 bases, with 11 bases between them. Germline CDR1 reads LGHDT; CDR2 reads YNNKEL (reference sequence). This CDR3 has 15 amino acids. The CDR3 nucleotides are TGTGCCAGCAGCCAAGATACAGGTAGATACACTGAAGCTTTCTTT. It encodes CASSQDTGRYTEAFF. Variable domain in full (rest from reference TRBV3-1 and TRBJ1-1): DTAVSQTPKYLVTQMGNDKSIKCEQNLGHDTMYWYKQDSKKFLKIMFSYNNKELIINETVPNRFSPKSPDKAHLNLHINSLELGDSAVYFCASSQDTGRYTEAFFGQGTRLTVV.

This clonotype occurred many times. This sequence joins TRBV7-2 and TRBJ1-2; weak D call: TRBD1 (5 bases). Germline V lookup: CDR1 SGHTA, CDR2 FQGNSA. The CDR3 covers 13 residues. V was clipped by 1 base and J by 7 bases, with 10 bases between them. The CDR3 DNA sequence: TGTGCCAGCAGCTTAGAAGGGGCGGGTGGCTACACCTTC. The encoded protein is CASSLEGAGGYTF.

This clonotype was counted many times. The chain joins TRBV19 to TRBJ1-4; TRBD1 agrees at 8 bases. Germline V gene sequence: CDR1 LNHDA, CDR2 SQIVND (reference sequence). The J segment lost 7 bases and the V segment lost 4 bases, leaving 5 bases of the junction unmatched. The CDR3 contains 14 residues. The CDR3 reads CASSRTGFGEKLFF. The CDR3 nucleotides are TGTGCCAGTAGTAGGACAGGGTTTGGTGAAAAACTGTTTTTT.

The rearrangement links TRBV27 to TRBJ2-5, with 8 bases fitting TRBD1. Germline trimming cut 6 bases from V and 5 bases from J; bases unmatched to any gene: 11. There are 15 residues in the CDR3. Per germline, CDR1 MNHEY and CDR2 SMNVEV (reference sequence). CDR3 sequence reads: CASRPGWTGYETQYF. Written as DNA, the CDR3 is TGTGCCAGCAGACCCGGTTGGACAGGGTACGAGACCCAGTACTTC.

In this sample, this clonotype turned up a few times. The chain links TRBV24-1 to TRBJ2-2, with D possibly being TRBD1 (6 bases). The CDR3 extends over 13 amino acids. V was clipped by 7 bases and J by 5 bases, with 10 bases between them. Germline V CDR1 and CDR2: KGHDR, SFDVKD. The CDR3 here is CATRGGWTGELFF. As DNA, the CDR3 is TGTGCCACCAGAGGGGGATGGACCGGGGAGCTGTTTTTT.

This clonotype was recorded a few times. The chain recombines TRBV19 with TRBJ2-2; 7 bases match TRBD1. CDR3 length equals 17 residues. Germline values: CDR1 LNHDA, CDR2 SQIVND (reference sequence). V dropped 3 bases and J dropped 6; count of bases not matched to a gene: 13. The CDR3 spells CASSISSDRVGAGELFF. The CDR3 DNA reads TGTGCCAGTAGTATTTCGTCCGACAGGGTTGGGGCCGGGGAGCTGTTTTTT.

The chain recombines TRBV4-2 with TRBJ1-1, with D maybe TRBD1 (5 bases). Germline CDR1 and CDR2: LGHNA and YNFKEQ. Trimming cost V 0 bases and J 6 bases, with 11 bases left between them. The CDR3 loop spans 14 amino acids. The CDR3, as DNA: TGTGCCAGCAGCCAAGAAGGCGGGGGGGCTGAAGCTTTCTTT. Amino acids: CASSQEGGGAEAFF.

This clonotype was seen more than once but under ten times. In DNA, the CDR3 is TGTGCCAGCAGCGCCCGTCTGGGACAGGGTAGGAACACCGGGGAGCTGTTTTTT. Amino acid sequence: CASSARLGQGRNTGELFF. The gene calls are TRBV11-2 and TRBJ2-2; 9 bases line up with TRBD1. Germline CDR1 is SGHAT and CDR2 is FQNNGV. V lost 5 bases to trimming and J lost 1 base; unmatched junction nucleotides: 11. The CDR3 extends over 18 amino acids.

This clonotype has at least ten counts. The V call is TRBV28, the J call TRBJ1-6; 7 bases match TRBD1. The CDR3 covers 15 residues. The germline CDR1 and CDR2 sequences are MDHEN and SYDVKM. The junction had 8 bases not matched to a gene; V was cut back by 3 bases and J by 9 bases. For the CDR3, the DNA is TGTGCCAGCAGTTTGTACAGGGACAGCGGTTCACCCCTCCACTTT. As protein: CASSLYRDSGSPLHF.

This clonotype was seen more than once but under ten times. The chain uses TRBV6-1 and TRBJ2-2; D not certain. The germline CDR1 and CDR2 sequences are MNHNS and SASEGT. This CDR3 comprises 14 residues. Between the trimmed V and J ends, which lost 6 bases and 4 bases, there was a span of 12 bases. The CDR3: CASRIRRRTGELFF. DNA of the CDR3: TGTGCCAGCAGGATCCGCCGTCGCACCGGGGAGCTGTTTTTT.

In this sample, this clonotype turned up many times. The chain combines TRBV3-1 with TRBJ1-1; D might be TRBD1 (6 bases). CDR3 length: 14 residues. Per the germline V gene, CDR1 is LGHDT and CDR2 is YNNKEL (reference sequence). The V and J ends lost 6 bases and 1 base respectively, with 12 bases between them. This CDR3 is CASRNREQNTEAFF. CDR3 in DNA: TGTGCCAGCAGAAACAGGGAGCAGAACACTGAAGCTTTCTTT.

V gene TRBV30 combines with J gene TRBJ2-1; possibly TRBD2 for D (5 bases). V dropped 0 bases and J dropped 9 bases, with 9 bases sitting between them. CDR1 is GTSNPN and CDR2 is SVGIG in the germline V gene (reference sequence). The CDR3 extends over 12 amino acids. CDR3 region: CAWSVRLIEQFF. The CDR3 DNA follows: TGTGCCTGGAGTGTACGACTAATTGAGCAGTTCTTC.

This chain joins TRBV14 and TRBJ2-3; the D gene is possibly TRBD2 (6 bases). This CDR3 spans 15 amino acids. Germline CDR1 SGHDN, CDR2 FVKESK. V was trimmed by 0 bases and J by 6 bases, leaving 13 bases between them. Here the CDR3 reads CASSQDTGGWDTQYF. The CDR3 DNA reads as TGTGCCAGCAGCCAAGATACTGGAGGGTGGGATACGCAGTATTTT. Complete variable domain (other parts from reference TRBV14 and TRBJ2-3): EAGVTQFPSHSVIEKGQTVTLRCDPISGHDNLYWYRRVMGKEIKFLLHFVKESKQDESGMPNNRFLAERTGGTYSTLKVQPAELEDSGVYFCASSQDTGGWDTQYFGPGTRLTVL.

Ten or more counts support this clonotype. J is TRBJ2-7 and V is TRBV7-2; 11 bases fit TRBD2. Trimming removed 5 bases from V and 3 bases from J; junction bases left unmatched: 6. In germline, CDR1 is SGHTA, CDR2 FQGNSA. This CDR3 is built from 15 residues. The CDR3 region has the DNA TGTGCCAGCAGCCAGACTAGCGGGACTTTCTACGAGCAGTACTTC. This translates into CASSQTSGTFYEQYF.

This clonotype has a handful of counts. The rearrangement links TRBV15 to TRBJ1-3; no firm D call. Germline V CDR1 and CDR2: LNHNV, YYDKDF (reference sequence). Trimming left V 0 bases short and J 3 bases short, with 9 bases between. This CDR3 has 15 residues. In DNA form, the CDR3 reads TGTGCCACCAGCAGAGATCTTTTAAATGGAAACACCATATATTTT. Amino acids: CATSRDLLNGNTIYF. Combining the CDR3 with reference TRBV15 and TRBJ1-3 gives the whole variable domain DAMVIQNPRYQVTQFGKPVTLSCSQTLNHNVMYWYQQKSSQAPKLLFHYYDKDFNNEADTPDNFQSRRPNTSFCFLDIRSPGLGDTAMYLCATSRDLLNGNTIYFGEGSWLTVV.

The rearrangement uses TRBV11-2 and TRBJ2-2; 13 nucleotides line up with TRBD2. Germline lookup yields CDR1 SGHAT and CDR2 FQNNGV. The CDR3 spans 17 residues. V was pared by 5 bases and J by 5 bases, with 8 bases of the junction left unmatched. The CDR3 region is CASSEGLAGDGTGELFF. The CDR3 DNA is TGTGCCAGCAGCGAAGGACTAGCGGGAGATGGAACCGGGGAGCTGTTTTTT.

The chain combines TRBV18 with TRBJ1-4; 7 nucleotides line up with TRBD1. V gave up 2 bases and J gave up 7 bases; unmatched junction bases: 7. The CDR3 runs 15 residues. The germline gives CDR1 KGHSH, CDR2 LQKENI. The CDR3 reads CASSPIQGGAEKLFF. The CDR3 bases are TGTGCCAGCTCACCAATTCAGGGGGGAGCTGAAAAACTGTTTTTT.

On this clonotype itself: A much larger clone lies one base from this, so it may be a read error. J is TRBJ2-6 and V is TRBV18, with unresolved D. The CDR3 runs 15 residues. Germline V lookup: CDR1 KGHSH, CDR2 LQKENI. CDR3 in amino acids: CASLPSSSGANVLTF. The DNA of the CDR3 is TGTGCCAGCTTACCAAGCAGCTCTGGGGCCAACGTCCTGACTTTC.

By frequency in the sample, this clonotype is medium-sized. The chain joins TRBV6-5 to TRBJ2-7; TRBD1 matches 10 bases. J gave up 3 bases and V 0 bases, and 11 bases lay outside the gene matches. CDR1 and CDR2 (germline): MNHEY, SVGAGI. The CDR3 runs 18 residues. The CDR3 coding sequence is TGTGCCAGCAGTTACTCGACTCCCGGACAGGGGGGGTTCTACGAGCAGTACTTC. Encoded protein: CASSYSTPGQGGFYEQYF.

The CDR3 DNA sequence: TGTGCCAGCAGTCGCGGTGGTATCAATCAGCCCCAGCATTTT. Its protein product is CASSRGGINQPQHF. J is TRBJ1-5 and V is TRBV27; unclear D gene. The germline V gene has CDR1 MNHEY and CDR2 SMNVEV (reference sequence). The CDR3 has 14 amino acids. Trimming shortened V by 5 bases and J by 3 bases, and 11 bases separated the two germline ends.

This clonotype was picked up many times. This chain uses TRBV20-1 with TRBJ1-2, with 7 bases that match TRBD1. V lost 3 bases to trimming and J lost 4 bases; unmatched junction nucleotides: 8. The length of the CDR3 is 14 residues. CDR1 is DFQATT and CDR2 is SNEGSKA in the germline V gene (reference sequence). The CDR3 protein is CSASFGQEVYGYTF. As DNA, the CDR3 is TGCAGTGCTAGTTTTGGACAGGAGGTCTATGGCTACACCTTC.